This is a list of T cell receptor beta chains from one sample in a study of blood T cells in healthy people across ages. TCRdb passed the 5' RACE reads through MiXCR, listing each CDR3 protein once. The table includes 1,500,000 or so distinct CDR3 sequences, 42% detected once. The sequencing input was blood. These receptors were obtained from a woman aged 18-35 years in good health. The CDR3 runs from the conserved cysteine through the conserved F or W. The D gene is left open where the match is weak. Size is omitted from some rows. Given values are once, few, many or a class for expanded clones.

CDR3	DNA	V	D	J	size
CASSYPISGTGEGDTQYF	TGTGCCAGCAGTTACCCCATTTCCGGGACAGGGGAAGGAGATACGCAGTATTTT	TRBV6-2/TRBV6-3	TRBD1	TRBJ2-3	NA
CASRASGGDEQFF	TGTGCCAGCAGGGCTAGCGGGGGGGATGAGCAGTTCTTC	TRBV6-5	TRBD2	TRBJ2-1	NA
CASTFRIAGGPSYEQYF	TGTGCCAGCACCTTTCGAATAGCGGGAGGACCTTCCTACGAGCAGTACTTC	TRBV7-2	TRBD2	TRBJ2-7	few
CSARDLSQVGEKLFF	TGCAGTGCTAGAGATCTGAGTCAGGTCGGAGAAAAACTGTTTTTT	TRBV20-1	NA	TRBJ1-4	few
CASSLFVNPYNEQFF	TGTGCCAGCAGTTTATTCGTGAATCCCTACAATGAGCAGTTCTTC	TRBV27	NA	TRBJ2-1	few
CASSPPRTRRSPSFF	TGTGCCAGCAGCCCTCCCCGGACGCGGAGGTCCCCCTCGTTCTTC	TRBV12-3/TRBV12-4	NA	TRBJ2-1	few
CASSSHHREAFF	TGCGCCAGCAGCTCCCACCACAGGGAAGCTTTCTTT	TRBV4-1	NA	TRBJ1-1	few
CASSKEVRGTDTQYF	TGTGCCAGCAGCAAAGAGGTCAGGGGCACAGATACGCAGTATTTT	TRBV21-1	NA	TRBJ2-3	NA
CGATDNNEQFF	TGCGGCGCCACAGATAACAATGAGCAGTTCTTC	TRBV29-1	NA	TRBJ2-1	NA
CASRLAGGLSETQYF	TGCGCCAGCAGGCTAGCGGGGGGGCTCAGTGAGACCCAGTACTTC	TRBV4-1	TRBD2	TRBJ2-5	few
CASSSPWTNYGYTF	TGTGCCAGCAGCTCCCCATGGACTAACTATGGCTACACCTTC	TRBV7-9	NA	TRBJ1-2	few
CASSPTGARDTQYF	TGTGCCAGCTCACCGACGGGAGCCAGGGATACGCAGTATTTT	TRBV18	NA	TRBJ2-3	NA
CATRDSGSLEAFF	TGTGCCACCAGGGACAGTGGGTCGCTTGAAGCTTTCTTT	TRBV24-1	NA	TRBJ1-1	NA
CAWSWLGFYEQYF	TGTGCCTGGAGTTGGCTGGGATTCTACGAGCAGTACTTC	TRBV30	NA	TRBJ2-7	NA
CASSLRSGTSGFDEQFF	TGTGCCAGCAGCCTCAGATCCGGGACTAGCGGGTTTGACGAGCAGTTCTTC	TRBV9	TRBD2	TRBJ2-1	NA
CASQRGEKLFF	TGTGCCAGCCAGCGAGGTGAAAAACTGTTTTTT	TRBV19	NA	TRBJ1-4	NA
CASRDSTYEQYF	TGTGCCAGCAGGGATTCTACCTACGAGCAGTACTTC	TRBV5-1	NA	TRBJ2-7	many
CASRNQGASTGELFF	TGTGCCAGCAGGAACCAGGGGGCGAGCACCGGGGAGCTGTTTTTT	TRBV27	TRBD1	TRBJ2-2	NA
CASSAQGGEQYF	TGTGCCAGCAGCGCTCAGGGCGGCGAGCAGTACTTC	TRBV9	NA	TRBJ2-7	NA
CASSPGQVDSPLHF	TGTGCCAGCAGTCCGGGACAGGTTGATTCACCCCTCCACTTT	TRBV12-3/TRBV12-4	TRBD1	TRBJ1-6	NA
CASSYPGRSNEKLFF	TGTGCCAGCAGTTACCCGGGACGCTCTAATGAAAAACTGTTTTTT	TRBV6-2/TRBV6-3	NA	TRBJ1-4	NA
CASNKPGRSNYGYTF	TGTGCCAGCAATAAGCCGGGACGGTCAAACTATGGCTACACCTTC	TRBV28	NA	TRBJ1-2	NA
CASSQDGPSGLHYGYTF	TGCGCCAGCAGCCAAGACGGGCCATCAGGTCTGCACTATGGCTACACCTTC	TRBV4-3	NA	TRBJ1-2	NA
CASSVEGGKLFF	TGTGCCAGCAGCGTAGAGGGAGGAAAACTGTTTTTT	TRBV9	NA	TRBJ1-4	few
CSARKAGLANEQYF	TGCAGTGCTAGAAAGGCGGGCCTGGCTAACGAGCAGTACTTC	TRBV20-1	NA	TRBJ2-7	NA
CASSVAPVPSYNEQFF	TGTGCCAGCAGCGTAGCTCCGGTCCCCTCCTACAATGAGCAGTTCTTC	TRBV9	NA	TRBJ2-1	NA
CASKGLAVSYEQYF	TGTGCCAGCAAGGGACTAGCGGTGTCCTACGAGCAGTACTTC	TRBV2	TRBD2	TRBJ2-7	NA
CASSPGLAGEVIDEQYF	TGTGCCAGCAGCCCGGGACTAGCGGGAGAAGTAATCGATGAGCAGTACTTC	TRBV3-1	TRBD2	TRBJ2-7	NA
CASSSAGTTDAFF	TGTGCCAGCAGCTCCGCCGGGACGACGGACGCTTTCTTT	TRBV9	NA	TRBJ1-1	few
CASSHQRGDGYGYTF	TGTGCCAGCAGCCACCAGAGGGGCGACGGCTATGGCTACACCTTC	TRBV7-8	NA	TRBJ1-2	once
CASSLSGGAFEQYF	TGTGCCAGCAGCCTTAGCGGGGGGGCTTTTGAGCAGTACTTC	TRBV12-3/TRBV12-4	TRBD2	TRBJ2-7	NA
CSARVVARGEQYF	TGCAGTGCTAGAGTCGTCGCCCGCGGCGAGCAGTACTTC	TRBV20-1	NA	TRBJ2-7	few
CASSLGPTGNNEQFF	TGCGCCAGCAGCTTGGGTCCTACAGGGAACAATGAGCAGTTCTTC	TRBV5-1	NA	TRBJ2-1	few
CSALGRSGGLAKNIQYF	TGCAGTGCCCTGGGAAGGTCGGGAGGACTAGCCAAAAACATTCAGTACTTC	TRBV20-1	TRBD2	TRBJ2-4	NA
CASNDRGLNTEAFF	TGTGCCAGCAACGACAGGGGACTGAACACTGAAGCTTTCTTT	TRBV12-3/TRBV12-4	TRBD1	TRBJ1-1	few
CASSPTWEYNEQYF	TGTGCCAGCAGCCCCACATGGGAGTACAATGAGCAGTACTTC	TRBV7-9	NA	TRBJ2-7	NA
CASSYSGSEQFF	TGTGCCAGCAGCTATAGCGGGAGTGAGCAGTTCTTC	TRBV7-3	TRBD2	TRBJ2-1	NA
CASSKLGDNSYNEQYF	TGTGCCAGCAGCAAACTCGGGGACAATTCCTACAATGAGCAGTACTTC	TRBV6-5	NA	TRBJ2-5	NA
CSVQGGYTEAFF	TGCAGCGTACAGGGAGGGTACACTGAAGCTTTCTTT	TRBV29-1	NA	TRBJ1-1	NA
CASSLAGQGADTQYF	TGTGCCAGCAGCTTAGCGGGACAGGGGGCAGATACGCAGTATTTT	TRBV7-2	TRBD1	TRBJ2-3	many
CASSRRGGSSYNEQFF	TGTGCCAGCAGCCGCCGGGGGGGCAGCTCCTACAATGAGCAGTTCTTC	TRBV11-2	TRBD2	TRBJ2-1	few
CASTQAGGPSEQFF	TGTGCCAGCACCCAAGCGGGAGGGCCCAGTGAGCAGTTCTTC	TRBV9	TRBD2	TRBJ2-1	NA
CASSLNRATNEKLFF	TGTGCCAGCAGCTTAAACAGGGCAACTAATGAAAAACTGTTTTTT	TRBV7-2	NA	TRBJ1-4	few
CASSLISADTEAFF	TGTGCCAGCAGCTTAATCAGTGCTGACACTGAAGCTTTCTTT	TRBV7-9	NA	TRBJ1-1	NA
CASSRGTDDQPQHF	TGCGCCAGCAGCCGGGGGACAGACGACCAGCCCCAGCATTTT	TRBV4-3	TRBD1	TRBJ1-5	NA
CAGGRPITEAFF	TGTGCCGGAGGGAGACCTATCACTGAAGCTTTCTTT	TRBV30	NA	TRBJ1-1	NA